These T cell receptor beta chains were read from a single sample in a study of blood T cells in healthy people across ages. TCRdb reprocessed the 5' RACE reads with MiXCR, giving one entry per CDR3 protein. The repertoire includes hundreds of thousands of distinct CDR3 sequences, around 52% of them detected once, and approximately 12% sits in the top ten. The sample taken for sequencing was blood. Every receptor here comes from a woman of 80 years or more in good health. CDR3s include the opening cysteine and the closing phenylalanine or tryptophan. A D gene is named only where the DNA matches it firmly. The size of a clone is reported for some rows only, either as once, few or many, or as a class for expanded clones.

D gene	CDR3 length	V gene	clone size	J gene	CDR3 protein	CDR3 DNA
-	15	TRBV5-1	-	TRBJ1-4	CASSLSGAGNEKLFF	TGCGCCAGCAGCTTGTCCGGGGCCGGTAATGAAAAACTGTTTTTT
-	15	TRBV3-1	-	TRBJ2-7	CASSQDLTSSYEQYF	TGTGCCAGCAGCCAAGATCTTACGAGCTCCTACGAGCAGTACTTC
-	16	TRBV7-8	-	TRBJ2-7	CAGSLGPGHLPYEQYF	TGTGCCGGCAGCTTAGGGCCGGGACACCTCCCCTACGAGCAGTACTTC
-	14	TRBV5-8	-	TRBJ2-3	CASSPLKLTDTQYF	TGTGCCAGCAGCCCGCTTAAGCTGACAGATACGCAGTATTTT
TRBD2	16	TRBV28	once	TRBJ2-2	CASSSHLAAYTGELFF	TGTGCCAGCAGTTCACATCTAGCGGCGTACACCGGGGAGCTGTTTTTT
-	14	TRBV20-1	-	TRBJ2-5	CSAKRLGSQETQYF	TGCAGTGCTAAGCGCCTGGGGTCTCAAGAGACCCAGTACTTC
TRBD2	19	TRBV7-2	-	TRBJ2-3	CASSPRTSGSLISTDTQYF	TGTGCCAGCAGCCCCCGGACTAGCGGGAGTCTCATCTCCACAGATACGCAGTATTTT
TRBD1	13	TRBV29-1	-	TRBJ2-7	CSMVGQVDYEQYF	TGCAGCATGGTGGGACAGGTAGACTACGAGCAGTACTTC
-	14	TRBV15	-	TRBJ1-2	CATSRGKEFYGYTF	TGTGCCACCAGCAGGGGCAAGGAATTCTATGGCTACACCTTC
-	13	TRBV6-6	-	TRBJ2-1	CASSSNWYNEQFF	TGTGCCAGCAGTTCAAACTGGTACAATGAGCAGTTCTTC
-	16	TRBV6-2/TRBV6-3	-	TRBJ2-3	CASSYGLQATTDTQYF	TGTGCCAGCAGTTATGGATTACAGGCCACCACAGATACGCAGTATTTT
TRBD1	16	TRBV29-1	-	TRBJ2-6	CSVGGTGGAGANVLTF	TGCAGCGTTGGAGGGACAGGGGGCGCTGGGGCCAACGTCCTGACTTTC
TRBD1	15	TRBV7-6	-	TRBJ2-7	CASSSSDRGQYEQYF	TGTGCCAGCAGCTCGTCTGACAGGGGGCAATACGAGCAGTACTTC